This T cell receptor (beta chain) emerged from a study of beta chain features in type 1 diabetes. Findings and limits, study-wide: Type 1 diabetes patients showed a moderate but significant shortening of TCRB CDR3s in all four CD4+ subsets.

With respect to this clone: The antigen remains unidentified.

Expressed TCRB transcripts were sequenced after all isolated RNA was converted to cDNA. Repertoires were generated with immunoSEQ multiplex PCR, while TCRdb's copy carries only in-frame clones and drops some. Of 300,000 to 350,000 clones listed, approximately 12% are singletons. Sequencing was carried out using naive CD4+ T cells from blood. This TCR was recovered from a woman in her late teens or twenties with type 1 diabetes.

The CDR3 here is CASSLVGLAGRDTQYF. CDR3 sequence (DNA): TGTGCCAGCAGCTTGGTGGGGCTAGCGGGGCGGGATACGCAGTATTTT. This chain links TRBV5-6 with TRBJ2-3; 9 bases map to TRBD2. The germline CDR1 and CDR2 sequences are SGHDT and YYEEEE. This CDR3 contains 16 residues. J lost 6 bases, V lost 0 bases, and 8 bases had no gene match.